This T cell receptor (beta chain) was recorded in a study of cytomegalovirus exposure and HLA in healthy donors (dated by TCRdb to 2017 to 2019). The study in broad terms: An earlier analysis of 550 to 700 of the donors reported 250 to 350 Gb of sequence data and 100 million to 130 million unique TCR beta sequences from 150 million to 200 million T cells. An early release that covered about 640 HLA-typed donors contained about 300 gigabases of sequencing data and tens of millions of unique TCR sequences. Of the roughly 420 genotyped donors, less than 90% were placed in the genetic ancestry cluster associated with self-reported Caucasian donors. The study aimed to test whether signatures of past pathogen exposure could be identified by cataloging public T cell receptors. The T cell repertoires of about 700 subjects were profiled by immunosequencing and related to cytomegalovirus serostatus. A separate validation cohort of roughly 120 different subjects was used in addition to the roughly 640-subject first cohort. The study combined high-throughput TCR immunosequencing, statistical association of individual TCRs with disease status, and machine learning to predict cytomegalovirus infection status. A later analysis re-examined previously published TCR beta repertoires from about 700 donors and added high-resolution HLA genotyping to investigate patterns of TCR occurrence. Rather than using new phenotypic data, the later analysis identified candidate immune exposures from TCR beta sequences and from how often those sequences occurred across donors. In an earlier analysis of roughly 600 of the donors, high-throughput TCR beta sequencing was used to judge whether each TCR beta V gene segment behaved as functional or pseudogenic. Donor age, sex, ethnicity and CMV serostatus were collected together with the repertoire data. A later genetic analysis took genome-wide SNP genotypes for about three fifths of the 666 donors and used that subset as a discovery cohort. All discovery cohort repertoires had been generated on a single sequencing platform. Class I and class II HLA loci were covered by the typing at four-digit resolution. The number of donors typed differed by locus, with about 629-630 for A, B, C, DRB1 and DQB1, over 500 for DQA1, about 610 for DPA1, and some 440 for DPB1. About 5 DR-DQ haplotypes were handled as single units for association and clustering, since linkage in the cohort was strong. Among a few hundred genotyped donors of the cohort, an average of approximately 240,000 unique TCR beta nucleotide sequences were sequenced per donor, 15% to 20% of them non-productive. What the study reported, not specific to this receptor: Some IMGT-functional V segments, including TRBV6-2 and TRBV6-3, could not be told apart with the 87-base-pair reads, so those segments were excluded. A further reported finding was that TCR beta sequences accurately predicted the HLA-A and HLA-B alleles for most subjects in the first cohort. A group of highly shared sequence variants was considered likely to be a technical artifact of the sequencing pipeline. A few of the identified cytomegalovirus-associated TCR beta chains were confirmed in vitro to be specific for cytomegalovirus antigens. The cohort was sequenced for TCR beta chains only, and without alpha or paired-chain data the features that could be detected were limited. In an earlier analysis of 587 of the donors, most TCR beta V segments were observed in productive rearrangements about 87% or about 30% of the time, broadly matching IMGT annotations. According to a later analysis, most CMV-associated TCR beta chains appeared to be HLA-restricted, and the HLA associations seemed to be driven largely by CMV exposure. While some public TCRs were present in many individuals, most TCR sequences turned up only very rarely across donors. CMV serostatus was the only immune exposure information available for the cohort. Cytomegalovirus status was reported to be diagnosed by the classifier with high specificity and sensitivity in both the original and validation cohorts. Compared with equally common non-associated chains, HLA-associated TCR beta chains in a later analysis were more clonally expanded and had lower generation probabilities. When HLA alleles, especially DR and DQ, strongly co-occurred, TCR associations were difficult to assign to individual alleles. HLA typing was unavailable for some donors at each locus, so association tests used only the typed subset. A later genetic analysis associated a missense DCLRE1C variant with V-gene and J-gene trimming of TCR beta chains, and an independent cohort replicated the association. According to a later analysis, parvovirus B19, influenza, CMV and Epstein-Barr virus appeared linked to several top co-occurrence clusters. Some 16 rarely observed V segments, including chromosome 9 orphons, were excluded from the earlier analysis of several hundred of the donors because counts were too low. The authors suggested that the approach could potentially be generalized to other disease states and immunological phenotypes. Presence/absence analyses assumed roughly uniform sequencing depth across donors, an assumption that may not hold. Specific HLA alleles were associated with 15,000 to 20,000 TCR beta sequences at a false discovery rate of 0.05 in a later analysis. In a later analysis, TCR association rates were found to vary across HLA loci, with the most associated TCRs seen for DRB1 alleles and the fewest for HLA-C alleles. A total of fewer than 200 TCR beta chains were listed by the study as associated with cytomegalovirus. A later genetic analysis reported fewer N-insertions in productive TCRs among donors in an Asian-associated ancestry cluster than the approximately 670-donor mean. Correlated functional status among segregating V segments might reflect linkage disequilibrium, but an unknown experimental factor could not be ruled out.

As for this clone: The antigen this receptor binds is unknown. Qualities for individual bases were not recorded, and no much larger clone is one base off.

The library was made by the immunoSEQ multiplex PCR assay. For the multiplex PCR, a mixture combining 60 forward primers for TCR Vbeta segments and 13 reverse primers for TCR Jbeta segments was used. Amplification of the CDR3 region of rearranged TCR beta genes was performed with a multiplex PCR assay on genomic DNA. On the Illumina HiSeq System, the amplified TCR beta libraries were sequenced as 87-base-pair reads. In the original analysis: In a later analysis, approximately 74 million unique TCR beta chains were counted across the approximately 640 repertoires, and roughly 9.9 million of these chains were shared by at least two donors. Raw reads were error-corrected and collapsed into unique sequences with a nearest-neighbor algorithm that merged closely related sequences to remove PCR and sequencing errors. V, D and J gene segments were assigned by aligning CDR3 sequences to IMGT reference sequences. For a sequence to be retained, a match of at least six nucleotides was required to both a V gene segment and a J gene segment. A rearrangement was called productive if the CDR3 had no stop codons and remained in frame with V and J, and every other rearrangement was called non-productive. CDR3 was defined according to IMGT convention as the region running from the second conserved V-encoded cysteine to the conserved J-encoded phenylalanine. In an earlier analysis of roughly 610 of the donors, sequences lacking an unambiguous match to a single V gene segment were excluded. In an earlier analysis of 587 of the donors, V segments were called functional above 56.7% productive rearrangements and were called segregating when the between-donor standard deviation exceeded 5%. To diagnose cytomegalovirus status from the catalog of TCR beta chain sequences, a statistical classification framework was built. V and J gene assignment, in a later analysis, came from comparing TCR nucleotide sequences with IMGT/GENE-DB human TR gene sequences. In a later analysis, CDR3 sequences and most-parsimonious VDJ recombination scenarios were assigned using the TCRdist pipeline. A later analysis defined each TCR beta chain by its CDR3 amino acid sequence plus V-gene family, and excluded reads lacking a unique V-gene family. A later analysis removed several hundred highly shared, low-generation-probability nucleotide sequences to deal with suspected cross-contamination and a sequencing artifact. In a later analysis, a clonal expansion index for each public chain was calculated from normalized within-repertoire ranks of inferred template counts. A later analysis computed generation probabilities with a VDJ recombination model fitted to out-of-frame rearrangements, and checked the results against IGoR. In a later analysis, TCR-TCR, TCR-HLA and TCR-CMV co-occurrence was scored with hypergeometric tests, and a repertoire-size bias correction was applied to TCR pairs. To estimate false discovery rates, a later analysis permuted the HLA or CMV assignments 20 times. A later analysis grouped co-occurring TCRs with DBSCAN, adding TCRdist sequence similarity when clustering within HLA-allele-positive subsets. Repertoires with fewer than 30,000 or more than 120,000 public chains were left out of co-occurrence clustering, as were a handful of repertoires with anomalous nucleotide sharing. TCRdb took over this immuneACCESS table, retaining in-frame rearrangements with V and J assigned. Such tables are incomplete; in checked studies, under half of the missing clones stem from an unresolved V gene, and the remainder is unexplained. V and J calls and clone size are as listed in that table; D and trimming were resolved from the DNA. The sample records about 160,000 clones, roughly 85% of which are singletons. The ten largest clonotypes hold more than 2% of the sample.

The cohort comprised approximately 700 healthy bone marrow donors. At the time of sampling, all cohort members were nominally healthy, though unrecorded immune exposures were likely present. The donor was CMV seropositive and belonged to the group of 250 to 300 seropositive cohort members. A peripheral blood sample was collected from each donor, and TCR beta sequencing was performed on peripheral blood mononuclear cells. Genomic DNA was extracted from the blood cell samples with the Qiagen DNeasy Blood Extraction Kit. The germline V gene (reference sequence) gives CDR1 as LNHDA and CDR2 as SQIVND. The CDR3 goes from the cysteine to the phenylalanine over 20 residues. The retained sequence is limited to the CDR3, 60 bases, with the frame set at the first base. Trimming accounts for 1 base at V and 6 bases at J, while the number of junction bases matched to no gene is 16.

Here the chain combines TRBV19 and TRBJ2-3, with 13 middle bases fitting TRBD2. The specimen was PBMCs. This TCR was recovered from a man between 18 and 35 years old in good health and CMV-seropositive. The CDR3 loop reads CASSIGRGSTSGGPTDTQYF. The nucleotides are TGTGCCAGTAGTATAGGTCGCGGTTCGACTAGCGGGGGGCCCACGGATACGCAGTATTTT.